The 28 T cell receptor beta chains below come from one sample, sequenced in a study of T cells in Graves' hyperthyroidism and ophthalmopathy. Amplification yielded TCR beta CDR3 regions, with RNA transcripts as the source. The HTBI set primed first-round TCR CDR3 RT-PCR. Using its own MiXCR run on the multiplex PCR reads, TCRdb lists one record per CDR3 protein. The sample consists of 300,000 to 450,000 distinct CDR3 sequences, 13% of them appearing once. Sequenced input: blood. The receptors were gathered from a woman aged 18-35 years with Graves' hyperthyroidism.

This clonotype has at least ten counts. This chain links TRBV10-3 with TRBJ2-7; a weak D match, TRBD2 (6 bases). Trimming shortened V by 10 bases and J by 7 bases, and 20 bases separated the two germline ends. CDR3 length: 13 amino acids. In germline, CDR1 is ENHRY, CDR2 SYGVKD. The CDR3 sequence is CASRGAGPREQYF. CDR3 in DNA: TGTGCCAGTCGCGGGGCTGGACCTCGTGAGCAGTACTTC.

This clonotype was counted many times. As DNA, the CDR3 is TGTGCCAGCAGTGAGAGGGACAGGGGAAACAATGAGCAGTTCTTC. Translating it yields CASSERDRGNNEQFF. The chain uses TRBV6-1 and TRBJ2-1; 10 positions agree with TRBD1. CDR3 length: 15 amino acids. Germline loops: CDR1 MNHNS, CDR2 SASEGT. V lost 3 bases and J lost 5; bases outside the gene matches: 4.

This clonotype was found many times. V and J are TRBV30 and TRBJ2-7; the D is unclear. The V end lost 1 base, the J end lost 3 bases, and 4 bases lay between the germline ends. From germline, CDR1 is GTSNPN and CDR2 SVGIG (reference sequence). The CDR3 is 11 residues long. Here the CDR3 reads CAWSAHYEQYF. In DNA form, the CDR3 reads TGTGCCTGGAGTGCCCACTACGAGCAGTACTTC.

This clonotype was seen many times. The CDR3 nucleotides are TGCAGTGCAGAGTCGGAGAGCTCCTACGAGCAGTACTTC. It encodes CSAESESSYEQYF. V gene TRBV20-1 combines with J gene TRBJ2-7; D gene uncertain. The CDR3 spans 13 residues. Looked up from germline, CDR1 is DFQATT and CDR2 is SNEGSKA (reference sequence). The V end lost 6 bases, the J end lost 0 bases, and 12 bases lay between the germline ends.

This clonotype appeared many times. The chain joins TRBV6-1 to TRBJ1-6, with D perhaps TRBD1 (5 bases). The CDR3 covers 16 residues. Germline CDR1 MNHNS, CDR2 SASEGT. V was clipped by 3 bases and J by 10 bases, with 19 bases between them. For the CDR3, the DNA is TGTGCCAGCAGTGAGCCCTACGGGGCAACACGGTCACCCCTCCACTTT. Translating it yields CASSEPYGATRSPLHF.

This clonotype showed up many times. V and J are TRBV6-1 and TRBJ2-3; D possibly corresponds to TRBD1 (6 bases). This CDR3 spans 13 amino acids. Trimming left V 3 bases short and J 7 bases short, with 11 bases between. Germline CDR1 is MNHNS and CDR2 is SASEGT. CDR3 nucleotide sequence: TGTGCCAGCAGTGAGACCGACAGGAATACGCAGTATTTT. This gives the protein CASSETDRNTQYF.

The CDR3 is CASSNGRGIYNEQFF. CDR3 DNA sequence: TGTGCCAGCAGTAACGGGCGGGGGATCTACAATGAGCAGTTCTTC. This chain connects TRBV7-9 to TRBJ2-1; 7 nucleotides align to TRBD2. The germline gives CDR1 SEHNR, CDR2 FQNEAQ (reference sequence). This CDR3 has 15 amino acids. Trimming cost V 6 bases and J 3 bases; bases outside gene matches: 8. Supplemented by reference TRBV7-9 and TRBJ2-1, the full variable domain reads DTGVSQNPRHKITKRGQNVTFRCDPISEHNRLYWYRQTLGQGPEFLTYFQNEAQLEKSRLLSDRFSAERPKGSFSTLEIQRTEQGDSAMYLCASSNGRGIYNEQFFGPGTRLTVL.

This clonotype was observed many times. The chain is built from TRBV2 and TRBJ2-1, with TRBD2 matching 9 bases. Germline CDR1 and CDR2: SNHLY and FYNNEI. J lost 10 bases, V lost 7 bases, and 14 bases had no gene match. This CDR3 has 15 amino acids. CDR3 loop: CASKNGLAGVGEQFF. The CDR3 DNA reads TGTGCCAGCAAAAACGGGTTAGCGGGAGTAGGAGAGCAGTTCTTC.

This clonotype was seen ten or more times. The J gene is TRBJ2-5, the V gene TRBV4-1; the match to TRBD2 covers 7 bases. Germline assignment: CDR1 MGHRA and CDR2 YSYEKL. This CDR3 has 16 residues. V dropped 3 bases and J dropped 7; count of bases not matched to a gene: 14. The chain's CDR3 is CASSQGRGRMDGTQYF. CDR3 in DNA: TGCGCCAGCAGCCAGGGGCGGGGGAGGATGGATGGGACCCAGTACTTC.

This clonotype appeared a few times. This chain connects TRBV10-2 to TRBJ1-5; D is undetermined. From germline, CDR1 is WSHSY and CDR2 SAAADI. The ends were cut back, 5 bases at V and 0 bases at J, with 8 bases in the middle. The CDR3 length is 14 residues. The CDR3 region is CASSLQNSNQPQHF. The CDR3 nucleotides read TGCGCCAGCAGTTTACAAAATAGCAATCAGCCCCAGCATTTT.

This clonotype showed up just a few times. The chain uses TRBV7-9 and TRBJ2-1; perhaps TRBD1 as D (6 bases). The germline V gene encodes CDR1 SEHNR and CDR2 FQNEAQ (reference sequence). The CDR3 extends over 16 amino acids. The germline V and J ends were trimmed by 4 bases and 1 base, with 14 bases remaining between them. The CDR3 here is CASSSGNDRSYNEQFF. The CDR3 DNA reads as TGTGCCAGCAGCTCAGGGAACGACAGGTCCTACAATGAGCAGTTCTTC.

This clonotype was seen more than once but under ten times. The chain links TRBV4-3 to TRBJ1-5; D gene unclear. CDR1 and CDR2 from the germline V gene are LGHNA and YSLEER. CDR3 length: 15 amino acids. V was cut by 0 bases and J by 11 bases, with 17 bases left in between. The CDR3 DNA reads TGCGCCAGCAGCCAAGATGTCGGAGGCCCGGTGACCCAGCATTTT. Translated, it gives CASSQDVGGPVTQHF.

This clonotype showed up many times. This chain joins TRBV27 and TRBJ2-1; 10 bases map to TRBD2. The CDR3 contains 15 residues. Trimming removed 1 base from V and 6 bases from J; junction bases left unmatched: 3. CDR1 MNHEY and CDR2 SMNVEV come from the germline V gene (reference sequence). The CDR3, as DNA: TGTGCCAGCAGTTTATGGAGCGGGAGGGCCAATGAGCAGTTCTTC. Translated: CASSLWSGRANEQFF.

This clonotype was picked up a small number of times. The chain uses TRBV6-1 and TRBJ1-1; 11 bases match TRBD1. The CDR3 is 15 residues long. Germline CDR1 is MNHNS and CDR2 is SASEGT. J lost 3 bases, V lost 6 bases, and 6 bases had no gene match. Here the CDR3 reads CASSGQGAWDTEAFF. DNA of the CDR3: TGTGCCAGCAGCGGACAGGGGGCTTGGGACACTGAAGCTTTCTTT.

The chain links TRBV7-2 to TRBJ2-7; possibly TRBD2 for D (6 bases). CDR1 and CDR2 from the germline V gene are SGHTA and FQGNSA. This CDR3 is 15 amino acids long. V lost 1 base to trimming and J lost 4 bases, with 14 bases between them. This CDR3 is CASSLGREFRYEQYF. The CDR3 region has the DNA TGTGCCAGCAGCTTAGGGAGGGAATTTCGGTACGAGCAGTACTTC.

This clonotype was seen at least ten times. The V gene is TRBV29-1, the J gene TRBJ2-5; D gene ambiguous. Trimming took 5 bases from V and 4 from J, leaving 11 bases between them. This CDR3 contains 12 residues. The V gene's germline CDR1 is SQVTM and CDR2 ANQGSEA. The chain's CDR3 is CSVSVSGETQYF. The CDR3 DNA sequence: TGCAGCGTTAGTGTTAGTGGAGAGACCCAGTACTTC.

The sample holds many counts of this clonotype. CDR3 protein: CASSLGRTGEYSNQPQHF. CDR3 coding DNA: TGTGCCAGCAGCTTAGGAAGGACAGGGGAATATAGCAATCAGCCCCAGCATTTT. The chain recombines TRBV7-2 with TRBJ1-5, with 9 bases fitting TRBD1. V shed 1 base, J shed 0 bases, and the junction held 7 bases outside the gene matches. The CDR3 is 18 residues long. Germline CDR1 is SGHTA and CDR2 is FQGNSA.

Regarding this clonotype: A clone one base away is much larger, so this may be a read error. J is TRBJ2-7 and V is TRBV18; D is unresolved. Germline-derived CDR1 and CDR2 are KGHSH and LQKENI. The CDR3 loop spans 17 amino acids. The CDR3 region has the DNA TGTGCCAACTCACCAAACCCCCGGGCTGAGTCTTCCTACGAGCAGTACTTC. This sequence encodes CANSPNPRAESSYEQYF.

This clonotype was detected many times. J is TRBJ2-1 and V is TRBV12-3 or TRBV12-4, with TRBD2 matching 9 bases. V shed 8 bases and J 0 bases; nucleotides not matched to a gene: 5. The CDR3 contains 15 residues. This chain's CDR3 is CASGGSGSSYNEQFF. The DNA of the CDR3 is TGTGCCAGCGGGGGTAGCGGGAGCTCCTACAATGAGCAGTTCTTC.

This clonotype was found a few times. The CDR3 DNA follows: TGTGCCAGCTCGAGGGCATACAATGAGCAGTTCTTC. Translation gives CASSRAYNEQFF. The V call is TRBV6-1, the J call TRBJ2-1, with D tentatively TRBD2 (5 bases). In germline, CDR1 is MNHNS, CDR2 SASEGT. V was trimmed by 8 bases and J by 4 bases, leaving 9 bases between them. This CDR3 is built from 12 residues.

This clonotype was detected only a few times. The chain employs TRBV7-6 and TRBJ2-1, with D possibly TRBD2 on 6 matching bases. The V gene's germline CDR1 is SGHVS and CDR2 FNYEAQ. This CDR3 spans 19 amino acids. V was shortened by 1 base and J by 0 bases, with 19 bases between the two germline ends. CDR3 amino acids: CASSLEDPGALSSYNEQFF. CDR3 coding DNA: TGTGCCAGCAGCTTAGAGGACCCGGGAGCCCTTAGCTCCTACAATGAGCAGTTCTTC.

Ten or more counts support this clonotype. The chain employs TRBV7-8 and TRBJ1-5; 7 nucleotides match TRBD1. Germline V CDR1 and CDR2: SGHVS, FQNEAQ. The CDR3 contains 16 residues. With V trimmed by 1 base and J by 0 bases, 3 bases remained unmatched. CDR3 sequence (DNA): TGTGCCAGCAGCTTAGAGGCAGGGGGTAGCAATCAGCCCCAGCATTTT. Its protein is CASSLEAGGSNQPQHF. Using reference TRBV7-8 and TRBJ1-5 for the parts outside the CDR3, the full variable domain is GAGVSQSPRYKVAKRGQDVALRCDPISGHVSLFWYQQALGQGPEFLTYFQNEAQLDKSGLPSDRFFAERPEGSVSTLKIQRTQQEDSAVYLCASSLEAGGSNQPQHFGDGTRLSIL.

The V and J genes are TRBV19 and TRBJ2-7; TRBD1 is a possible D gene (6 bases). V was cut by 2 bases and J by 3 bases, with 20 bases left in between. The germline V gene encodes CDR1 LNHDA and CDR2 SQIVND (reference sequence). This CDR3 has 17 amino acids. The CDR3 reads CASSITLHRTEVYEQYF. In DNA, the CDR3 is TGTGCCAGTAGTATAACTCTTCATCGGACAGAGGTCTACGAGCAGTACTTC. The whole variable domain, remainder taken from reference TRBV19 and TRBJ2-7, is DGGITQSPKYLFRKEGQNVTLSCEQNLNHDAMYWYRQDPGQGLRLIYYSQIVNDFQKGDIAEGYSVSREKKESFPLTVTSAQKNPTAFYLCASSITLHRTEVYEQYFGPGTRLTVT.

This clonotype has at least ten counts. The chain couples TRBV3-1 to TRBJ2-1; a weak D match, TRBD1 (6 bases). CDR1 LGHDT and CDR2 YNNKEL come from the germline V gene (reference sequence). V lost 2 bases and J lost 7, with 15 bases in between. This CDR3 is built from 15 residues. The CDR3, as DNA: TGTGCCAGCAGCCAATTTCAGGGGCCGGGGAATGAGCAGTTCTTC. Translating it yields CASSQFQGPGNEQFF.

This clonotype was recorded many times. V and J are TRBV3-1 and TRBJ2-3, with 7 bases lining up with TRBD2. The V and J ends lost 1 base and 0 bases, in that order; junction bases with no gene match: 1. The CDR3 is 15 residues long. The germline V gene has CDR1 LGHDT and CDR2 YNNKEL (reference sequence). The CDR3 DNA sequence: TGTGCCAGCAGCCAAGTGGGGGGGAGCACAGATACGCAGTATTTT. Translating it yields CASSQVGGSTDTQYF.

This clonotype was seen at least ten times. The rearrangement uses TRBV10-3 and TRBJ2-5; maybe TRBD2 (5 bases). This CDR3 region has 16 residues. V lost 2 bases and J 7 bases, leaving 20 bases between the germline ends. Germline V gives CDR1 ENHRY, CDR2 SYGVKD. CDR3 amino acids: CAISEPKGRRWATQYF. In DNA, the CDR3 is TGTGCCATCAGTGAGCCAAAAGGACGGAGGTGGGCGACCCAGTACTTC.

Ten or more counts support this clonotype. This sequence joins TRBV3-1 and TRBJ2-2; 7 bases are shared with TRBD1. The CDR3 is 15 amino acids. Germline V lookup: CDR1 LGHDT, CDR2 YNNKEL (reference sequence). With 5 bases clipped from V and 1 base from J, the junction kept 4 bases outside the gene matches. The CDR3 sequence is CASSTRGWNTGELFF. DNA for the CDR3: TGTGCCAGCAGCACCAGGGGGTGGAACACCGGGGAGCTGTTTTTT.

This clonotype came up a few times. The genes are TRBV6-2 or TRBV6-3 and TRBJ1-4, with D unclear. V lost 10 bases and J lost 3, with 15 bases in between. Germline V lookup: CDR1 MNHEY, CDR2 SVGEGT. This CDR3 is built from 14 residues. DNA of the CDR3: TGTGCCACCGGAACCCTGGGAGCTAATGAAAAACTGTTTTTT. This encodes CATGTLGANEKLFF.